A selection of T cell receptor beta chains follows, all from one sample in a study of human thymus T cells. Data came from immunoSEQ multiplex PCR; TCRdb stores just in-frame clones and leaves some out. The table has approximately 70,000 clones, over 85% seen once; the top ten hold 0.034%. Sequencing used thymus tissue. All receptors come from a girl under three years old with a congenital heart defect but otherwise immunologically healthy. Both conserved end residues are trimmed from each CDR3. Each record gives: V gene, clone size, J gene, CDR3 protein. Expanded clones are given a class, and other clones once, few, many or no size at all.

TRBV7-6,.,TRBJ2-3,ASSLVPGRPREGTDTQY
TRBV4-1,.,TRBJ1-2,ASSQGTGLFPLNYGYT
TRBV6-1,.,TRBJ2-3,ASRTDTQY
TRBV4-1,.,TRBJ2-1,ASSQVLSGRGPYNEQF
TRBV2,.,TRBJ2-7,ASSGHPAGTSMYEQY
TRBV14,.,TRBJ1-1,ASSKAVRMNTEAF
TRBV20-1,.,TRBJ1-1,SARDALEAF
TRBV29-1,.,TRBJ2-4,SVWGNSTSGKAKNIQY
TRBV15,.,TRBJ1-4,ATSRDPPRGEGEKLF
TRBV7-9,.,TRBJ1-3,ASSPGISGNTIY
TRBV1,.,TRBJ2-4,TSSLGRKNIQY
TRBV5-4,.,TRBJ1-1,ASSLEWGGTEAF
TRBV27,.,TRBJ1-4,ASSHHPGQGFRKKLF
TRBV10-2,.,TRBJ2-7,ASREPGLAGETPYEQY
TRBV6-1,.,TRBJ1-5,ASNSGGARQPQH
TRBV5-1,.,TRBJ2-7,ASSFMVAGARDLYEQY
TRBV19,.,TRBJ1-5,ASRADRGIRPQH
TRBV5-1,.,TRBJ2-7,ASRPPRFGGSSYEQY
TRBV7-9,once,TRBJ2-7,ASSFYGSTSGAYEQY
TRBV25-1,.,TRBJ2-2,ASSLGRTVGTGELF
TRBV29-1,once,TRBJ1-1,SVEGSEGTEAF
TRBV7-9,.,TRBJ1-2,ASSLVGTDYGYT
TRBV18,.,TRBJ1-1,ASSPLVGGAMNTEAF
TRBV9,.,TRBJ1-5,ASSVGDSNQPQH
TRBV9,.,TRBJ2-1,ASNPIGGLAGGAEQF
TRBV2,.,TRBJ2-3,ASSELRDAPTDTQY
TRBV7-2,.,TRBJ2-7,ASSFYDDPYEQY
TRBV15,once,TRBJ2-5,ATSSKTSNKGRGETQY
TRBV5-1,.,TRBJ2-7,ASKYTEQGYSYEQY
TRBV7-2,.,TRBJ1-2,ASSFGRGVNYGYT
TRBV7-4,.,TRBJ2-5,ASSLPRQGQKTQY
TRBV5-1,.,TRBJ2-5,ASSPGETQY
TRBV4-1,.,TRBJ1-5,ASSQPPRDGKNQPQH
TRBV5-1,.,TRBJ1-1,ASSFRSQRPGPTPTEAF
TRBV7-2,.,TRBJ2-3,ASSFLAGGGAQY